A single sample gave rise to the 31 T cell receptor beta chains below, sequenced in a study of T cell responses to AZD1222 COVID-19 vaccine. Some clones are missing from TCRdb's copy, which holds only in-frame ones; the method was immunoSEQ multiplex PCR. This sample yields approximately 100,000 clones, of which approximately 86% are seen a single time; roughly 3.3% belongs to the top ten. The source material was peripheral blood, sampled 28 days after the second dose of the MenACWY control vaccine. The receptor set was obtained from an adult who received the MenACWY meningococcal vaccine as a control.

V usage is TRBV7-2 and J usage is TRBJ2-3, with TRBD2 as a possible D gene (5 bases). Between the trimmed V and J ends, which lost 1 base and 9 bases, there was a span of 20 bases. CDR3 size: 16 residues. Germline CDR1 SGHTA, CDR2 FQGNSA. CDR3 in DNA: TGTGCCAGCAGCTTAGGGCCTGCAGTACTAGATACAACGCAGTATTTT. Protein: CASSLGPAVLDTTQYF.

The gene calls are TRBV4-3 and TRBJ2-3, with 9 bases fitting TRBD2. CDR3 length: 16 residues. V was clipped by 3 bases and J by 2 bases; unmatched bases: 6. Germline assignment: CDR1 LGHNA and CDR2 YSLEER. The CDR3 DNA sequence: TGCGCCAGCAGCCAGGGGGCTAGCGGGAACACAGATACGCAGTATTTT. This codes for CASSQGASGNTDTQYF.

This clone was recorded once. The genes are TRBV28 and TRBJ2-7; 8 nucleotides agree with TRBD1. The CDR3 runs to 14 residues. With V trimmed by 7 bases and J by 2 bases, 7 bases remained unmatched. Germline V gene lookup returns CDR1 MDHEN and CDR2 SYDVKM. CDR3 amino acids: CASNIGQGTYEQYF. The CDR3 DNA reads TGTGCCAGCAATATAGGACAGGGCACCTACGAGCAGTACTTC.

The chain has TRBV11-2 and TRBJ2-1; 9 nucleotides match TRBD2. There are 15 residues in the CDR3. The germline gives CDR1 SGHAT, CDR2 FQNNGV. Germline trimming cut 1 base from V and 6 bases from J; bases unmatched to any gene: 4. The CDR3: CASSLVRGGANEQFF. In DNA, the CDR3 is TGTGCCAGCAGCTTAGTTCGCGGGGGGGCCAATGAGCAGTTCTTC.

This sequence joins TRBV5-1 and TRBJ2-7, with 10 bases fitting TRBD1. J was trimmed by 4 bases and V by 4 bases; bases with no gene match: 8. This CDR3 has 15 residues. Germline V lookup: CDR1 SGHRS, CDR2 YFSETQ. The CDR3 DNA reads as TGCGCCAGCAGCGCTAGGGACAGGGGTACGTACGAGCAGTACTTC. Protein sequence: CASSARDRGTYEQYF.

J is TRBJ1-4 and V is TRBV5-1, with D unclear. Germline assignment: CDR1 SGHRS and CDR2 YFSETQ. This CDR3 comprises 15 residues. Trimming cost V 0 bases and J 4 bases, with 10 bases left between them. The CDR3, as DNA: TGCGCCAGCAGCTTGGAGGGCAGCCTTAATGAAAAACTGTTTTTT. Amino acid sequence: CASSLEGSLNEKLFF.

The CDR3 loop is CASSGNRGPNEKLFF. CDR3 DNA: TGTGCCAGCAGCGGCAACAGGGGACCTAATGAAAAACTGTTTTTT. J is TRBJ1-4 and V is TRBV2, with 7 bases lining up with TRBD1. The CDR3 runs to 15 residues. The trim removed 6 bases at V and 3 bases at J, leaving 7 bases unmatched. CDR1 SNHLY and CDR2 FYNNEI come from the germline V gene.

V gene TRBV18 combines with J gene TRBJ1-6, with D possibly matching TRBD1 (5 bases). V shed 3 bases and J shed 5 bases, with 14 bases lying between them. This CDR3 is built from 16 residues. Per the germline V gene, CDR1 is KGHSH and CDR2 is LQKENI. CDR3 DNA sequence: TGTGCCAGCTCACCGCAAGCTGACAGAAATAATTCACCCCTCCACTTT. Its protein is CASSPQADRNNSPLHF.

This rearrangement joins TRBV14 to TRBJ2-5; 8 nucleotides line up with TRBD2. CDR1 and CDR2 (germline): SGHDN, FVKESK. The CDR3 runs 17 residues. Trimming removed 0 bases from V and 4 bases from J; junction bases left unmatched: 10. In DNA form, the CDR3 reads TGTGCCAGCAGCCAAGATACTAGAGGCGGGGGGCGAGAGACCCAGTACTTC. This codes for CASSQDTRGGGRETQYF.

The DNA of the CDR3 is TGTGCCACCAGGCTAGTCTGGGATCAGCCCCAGCATTTT. Translation gives CATRLVWDQPQHF. The V call is TRBV6-5, the J call TRBJ1-5; D unclear. Trimming stripped 10 bases from V and 5 bases from J, with 15 bases between. This CDR3 is built from 13 residues. The V gene's germline CDR1 is MNHEY and CDR2 SVGAGI.

The chain recombines TRBV6-1 with TRBJ1-2, with D hard to call. The CDR3 has 13 amino acids. Germline V lookup: CDR1 MNHNS, CDR2 SASEGT. The V gene lost 3 bases and the J gene lost 4 bases, with 9 bases spanning the gap. CDR3: CASSDTGVYGYTF. DNA of the CDR3: TGTGCCAGCAGTGACACTGGCGTCTATGGCTACACCTTC.

V gene TRBV6-5 combines with J gene TRBJ1-5; D not certain. The V and J ends lost 11 bases and 1 base respectively, with 9 bases between them. The germline V gene has CDR1 MNHEY and CDR2 SVGAGI. CDR3 size: 12 residues. The CDR3 protein is CASTPSNQPQHF. As DNA, the CDR3 is TGTGCCTCAACTCCAAGCAATCAGCCCCAGCATTTT.

This clone occurred once. V is TRBV4-2 and J is TRBJ1-1, with 7 bases aligning to TRBD1. There are 18 residues in the CDR3. CDR1 and CDR2 (germline): LGHNA, YNFKEQ. With 0 bases clipped from V and 0 bases from J, the junction kept 10 bases outside the gene matches. The CDR3 is CASSQEDRRGLMNTEAFF. The CDR3 bases are TGTGCCAGCAGCCAAGAGGACAGGCGGGGCCTTATGAACACTGAAGCTTTCTTT.

This clone was observed once. This chain connects TRBV11-1 to TRBJ1-1; D is perhaps TRBD1 (5 bases). There are 15 residues in the CDR3. V dropped 4 bases and J dropped 3 bases, with 15 bases sitting between them. Per the germline V gene, CDR1 is SGHAT and CDR2 is FQDESV (reference sequence). The CDR3 loop reads CASSSKAGWDTEAFF. CDR3 bases: TGTGCCAGCAGCTCCAAGGCAGGGTGGGACACTGAAGCTTTCTTT.

This chain uses TRBV3-1 (or the pseudogene TRBV3-2) with TRBJ1-1; no reliable D call. In germline, CDR1 is LGHDT, CDR2 YNNKEL (reference sequence). The CDR3 runs to 14 residues. Trimming pared 0 bases from V and 4 bases from J, leaving 9 bases between. CDR3 coding DNA: TGTGCCAGCAGCCAAGATGGAAGGCGCACTGAAGCTTTCTTT. Protein product: CASSQDGRRTEAFF.

The CDR3 region has the DNA TGTGCCAGCAGCCCCCCTAGGCTAGCGGGGGGGCCTGAAGATACGCAGTATTTT. Protein sequence: CASSPPRLAGGPEDTQYF. The chain combines TRBV7-2 with TRBJ2-3; TRBD2 matches 12 bases. The CDR3 spans 18 residues. V dropped 5 bases and J dropped 5; count of bases not matched to a gene: 14. Germline CDR1 SGHTA, CDR2 FQGNSA.

The genes are TRBV15 and TRBJ1-2; 7 nucleotides align to TRBD1. This CDR3 is built from 15 residues. The V and J ends lost 0 bases and 4 bases, in that order; junction bases with no gene match: 5. Looked up from germline, CDR1 is LNHNV and CDR2 is YYDKDF (reference sequence). The CDR3 DNA follows: TGTGCCACCAGCAGAGACTACACAGGGGCCTATGGCTACACCTTC. It is translated as CATSRDYTGAYGYTF.

The chain links TRBV5-4 to TRBJ2-2; 11 nucleotides line up with TRBD1. Per the germline V gene, CDR1 is SGHNT and CDR2 is YYREEE (reference sequence). V shed 5 bases and J 7 bases; nucleotides not matched to a gene: 7. This CDR3 is 15 amino acids long. The CDR3 DNA reads TGTGCCAGCAGTTCCGGACAGGGGGCGCGCGGGGAGCTGTTTTTT. Translated, it gives CASSSGQGARGELFF.

The chain combines TRBV19 with TRBJ1-5; 8 bases are a match to TRBD1. This CDR3 comprises 15 residues. The V gene's germline CDR1 is LNHDA and CDR2 SQIVND (reference sequence). Trimming took 6 bases from V and 3 from J; bases not matched to a gene: 7. The CDR3 sequence: CASSQMDRVNQPQHF. CDR3 DNA sequence: TGTGCCAGTAGCCAGATGGACAGGGTCAATCAGCCCCAGCATTTT.

The sample holds a few counts of this clone. Other DNA sequences in this sample translate to the same CDR3. The gene calls are TRBV18 and TRBJ2-2, with D perhaps TRBD1 (6 bases). Trimming took off 3 bases at V and 4 bases at J, with 15 bases between the two ends. The germline CDR1 and CDR2 sequences are KGHSH and LQKENI. The CDR3 covers 16 residues. In nucleotides, the CDR3 is TGTGCCAGCTCACCCCGGGCACAGGGACCCACCGGGGAGCTGTTTTTT. It yields the protein CASSPRAQGPTGELFF.

The chain recombines TRBV2 with TRBJ2-1, with 12 bases aligning to TRBD2. Germline V gene data show CDR1 as SNHLY and CDR2 as FYNNEI. There are 16 residues in the CDR3. V lost 9 bases and J lost 5; bases outside the gene matches: 11. The CDR3 DNA is TGTGCCAGAAAGGGACTAGCGGGCGGAAGAGACAATGAGCAGTTCTTC. This codes for CARKGLAGGRDNEQFF.

The CDR3: CASSYARESEQYF. DNA of the CDR3: TGTGCCAGCAGTTACGCCAGGGAGAGCGAGCAGTACTTC. The chain recombines TRBV6-2 or TRBV6-3 with TRBJ2-7; D may match TRBD1 or TRBD2 (5 bases each). CDR3 size: 13 residues. V gave up 2 bases and J gave up 6 bases, with 11 bases separating them. Germline values: CDR1 MNHEY, CDR2 SVGEGT.

For this clone: At one end, the junction sequence differs from germline, possibly due to a read error. The V gene is TRBV18, the J gene TRBJ1-3, with 7 bases matching TRBD1. The CDR3 consists of 16 residues. CDR1 KGHSH and CDR2 LQKENI come from the germline V gene. The CDR3 nucleotides are TGTGCCAGCTCTCCACTCGAGGGGGCTAAAGGAAACACCATATATTTT. Its translation: CASSPLEGAKGNTIYF.

This chain joins TRBV7-3 and TRBJ1-1; tentatively, D is TRBD1 (6 bases). The germline CDR1 and CDR2 sequences are SGHTA and FQGTGA. The CDR3 runs to 16 residues. V gave up 5 bases and J gave up 5 bases, with 21 bases separating them. This CDR3 reads CASSPSPGHHLTEAFF. In nucleotides, the CDR3 is TGTGCCAGCAGCCCTAGCCCGGGACATCATTTAACTGAAGCTTTCTTT.

V usage is TRBV18 and J usage is TRBJ2-7; 7 bases map to TRBD2. Trimming removed 6 bases from V and 3 bases from J; junction bases left unmatched: 8. The CDR3 covers 14 residues. From germline, CDR1 is KGHSH and CDR2 LQKENI. In DNA, the CDR3 is TGTGCCAGCTCCCGATTGGGAGGGAACTACGAGCAGTACTTC. Protein sequence: CASSRLGGNYEQYF.

The rearrangement uses TRBV4-2 and TRBJ1-4; a weak D match, TRBD1 (5 bases). CDR1 is LGHNA and CDR2 is YNFKEQ in the germline V gene. Trimming removed 4 bases at V and 7 bases at J, with 19 bases between. The CDR3 is made up of 16 amino acids. The CDR3 nucleotides read TGTGCCAGCAGCCTAAAGTCGGCCCCGGGGGGTGAAAAACTGTTTTTT. It encodes CASSLKSAPGGEKLFF.

The V call is TRBV6-5, the J call TRBJ2-7, with 12 bases that match TRBD1. The V and J ends lost 6 bases and 2 bases, in that order; junction bases with no gene match: 5. Per germline, CDR1 MNHEY and CDR2 SVGAGI. CDR3 size: 15 residues. CDR3 loop: CASRSGTGGPYEQYF. CDR3 coding DNA: TGTGCCAGCAGGTCGGGGACAGGGGGCCCCTACGAGCAGTACTTC.

This chain uses TRBV18 with TRBJ2-1; D is unclear. The CDR3 spans 13 residues. CDR1 is KGHSH, CDR2 LQKENI, per germline. Trimming took off 5 bases at V and 5 bases at J, with 10 bases between the two ends. The CDR3 DNA sequence: TGTGCCAGCTCAAGCAGCCCGGACAATGAGCAGTTCTTC. Its translation is CASSSSPDNEQFF.

V is TRBV11-1 and J is TRBJ1-1; 10 bases map to TRBD1. V lost 5 bases, J lost 7 bases, and 7 bases stayed unmatched. This CDR3 spans 14 amino acids. From germline, CDR1 is SGHAT and CDR2 FQDESV (reference sequence). The CDR3 DNA reads TGTGCCAGCAGCCCCGACAGGGGGCGGGGTGAAGCTTTCTTT. This sequence encodes CASSPDRGRGEAFF.

V is TRBV7-8 and J is TRBJ1-1; no clear D gene. CDR3 size: 15 residues. V lost 2 bases and J 0 bases, leaving 10 bases between the germline ends. Germline V CDR1 and CDR2: SGHVS, FQNEAQ. CDR3 coding DNA: TGTGCCAGCAGCTTAAGCGGCAGCATGAACACTGAAGCTTTCTTT. Translating gives CASSLSGSMNTEAFF. Together with reference TRBV7-8 and TRBJ1-1, the CDR3 gives the full variable domain: GAGVSQSPRYKVAKRGQDVALRCDPISGHVSLFWYQQALGQGPEFLTYFQNEAQLDKSGLPSDRFFAERPEGSVSTLKIQRTQQEDSAVYLCASSLSGSMNTEAFFGQGTRLTVV.

This clone has a single count. The V gene is TRBV27, the J gene TRBJ1-1, with 9 bases fitting TRBD1. The CDR3 extends over 15 amino acids. CDR1 is MNHEY and CDR2 is SMNVEV in the germline V gene (reference sequence). The trim removed 4 bases at V and 6 bases at J, leaving 9 bases unmatched. CDR3 nucleotides: TGTGCCAGCAGTTCCTCACAGGGGGCAGGGGCTGAAGCTTTCTTT. Protein product: CASSSSQGAGAEAFF.